The T cell receptor (beta chain) described here comes from a study of T cell changes during pregnancy in multiple sclerosis. Using immunoSEQ multiplex PCR, the repertoire was profiled, and TCRdb retains in-frame clones only, with some absent. The sample records over 100,000 clones, approximately 90% being singletons. This clone appeared a few times. The material was peripheral blood, obtained in the third trimester of pregnancy. This clonotype was obtained from a female donor with multiple sclerosis, enrolled in a pregnancy study.

Here the CDR3 reads CASRGDSNEQYF. The CDR3 DNA reads as TGTGCCAGCAGGGGGGACAGCAACGAGCAGTACTTC. This chain joins TRBV2 and TRBJ2-7, with TRBD1 matching 7 bases. Trimming at V came to 6 bases and at J to 5 bases, leaving 4 bases not matched to a gene. Germline V gene sequence: CDR1 SNHLY, CDR2 FYNNEI. The CDR3 has 12 residues.